This TCR beta chain is from a study of T cells expressing NK-cell markers. Across the whole study: There were seven HCMV-seropositive donors and one seronegative donor among the eight sequenced. General study points: For a few donors, these clonotypes were likewise the leading ones in the CD3+CD56-NKG2C+ fraction. Expanded clones of NKG2C+ T cells had an unclear HCMV specificity.

This CDR3 region has 16 residues. CDR1 SNHLY and CDR2 FYNNEI come from the germline V gene. TCRdb reprocessed the 5' RACE reads, with one entry per CDR3 protein and no DNA. This sample carries 300,000 to 500,000 distinct CDR3 sequences, with roughly 10% going to the ten biggest clones. Remarks on this clonotype: Its target is not known.

The rearrangement uses TRBV2 and TRBJ2-3; TCRdb gives TRBD2 as the D gene, but with no DNA this cannot be confirmed. Sequenced: blood T cells: a sorted CD56 or NKG2C T cell subset, CD4+ or CD8+ T cells, or bulk PBMC T cells (not recorded which). This TCR derives from a woman aged 45-65 years in good health. The chain's CDR3 is CASRGESGRPPDTQYF.